These 17 T cell receptor beta chains originate from one sample sequenced in a study of Graves' ophthalmopathy and Graves' hyperthyroidism. Transcripts of RNA were the source for amplifying TCR beta CDR3 regions. HTBI primers served in a first-round RT-PCR, which a second-round multiplex PCR followed. From the multiplex PCR reads, TCRdb called clonotypes with MiXCR, one entry per CDR3 protein. Of under 800,000 distinct CDR3 sequences in the sample, 22% are singletons; the top ten hold roughly 7.4%. Sequencing was carried out using peripheral blood. The source of these receptors is a woman younger than 30 with stable Graves' hyperthyroidism. Some clones in this sample may be carry-over from other donors' samples.

This clonotype came up many times. V usage is TRBV12-3 or TRBV12-4 and J usage is TRBJ1-1, with D hard to call. V was cut by 5 bases and J by 3 bases, with 13 bases left in between. The CDR3 is 14 amino acids. The DNA of the CDR3 is TGTGCCAGCAGTCCCGGCCCCTCGTACACTGAAGCTTTCTTT. Protein sequence: CASSPGPSYTEAFF.

This clonotype came up a few times. Given a much more abundant clone one base away, this may be a read error. The rearrangement uses TRBV12-3 or TRBV12-4 and TRBJ2-4; either TRBD1 or TRBD2 may fit D (6 bases each). This CDR3 has 15 residues. CDR3 amino acids: CASTSGVGAKNIRYF. The CDR3 DNA sequence: TGTGCCAGCACCTCGGGGGTGGGGGCCAAAAACATTCGGTACTTC.

DNA of the CDR3: TGTGCCAGCAGACCGGACAGGAGCAGCGATGGGCCCCAGCATTTT. Amino acid sequence: CASRPDRSSDGPQHF. The chain carries TRBV27 and TRBJ1-5; the match to TRBD1 covers 7 bases. The CDR3 is 15 amino acids. Trimming took 6 bases from V and 9 from J; bases not matched to a gene: 14. Germline V gene lookup returns CDR1 MNHEY and CDR2 SMNVEV (reference sequence).

This clonotype was observed at least ten times. This sequence joins TRBV28 and TRBJ2-7; a possible D gene is TRBD2 (7 bases). The V end lost 6 bases, the J end lost 4 bases, and 22 bases lay between the germline ends. Germline V gives CDR1 MDHEN, CDR2 SYDVKM. The CDR3 contains 16 residues. CDR3 amino acids: CASSPSFWGGNYEQYF. CDR3 nucleotide sequence: TGTGCCAGCAGCCCCTCGTTTTGGGGGGGCAATTACGAGCAGTACTTC.

Many counts were recorded for this clonotype. The chain uses TRBV6-1 and TRBJ2-7; 8 bases line up with TRBD2. V lost 7 bases, J lost 0 bases, and 5 bases stayed unmatched. Germline CDR1 and CDR2: MNHNS and SASEGT. CDR3 length equals 14 residues. The CDR3 protein is CASNERGISYEQYF. CDR3 DNA sequence: TGTGCCAGCAACGAGCGGGGGATCTCCTACGAGCAGTACTTC.

This clonotype was counted at least ten times. This rearrangement joins TRBV7-3 to TRBJ2-7; the match to TRBD1 covers 9 bases. After removal of 4 bases from V and 3 bases from J, the junction contained 4 bases not matched to a gene. The CDR3 covers 14 residues. Germline V gives CDR1 SGHTA, CDR2 FQGTGA. CDR3 sequence: CASSSGQGNYEQYF. The CDR3 DNA is TGTGCCAGCAGCTCCGGACAGGGGAACTACGAGCAGTACTTC. The full variable domain, with the rest looked up from reference TRBV7-3 and TRBJ2-7, is GAGVSQTPSNKVTEKGKYVELRCDPISGHTALYWYRQSLGQGPEFLIYFQGTGAADDSGLPNDRFFAVRPEGSVSTLKIQRTERGDSAVYLCASSSGQGNYEQYFGPGTRLTVT.

In this sample, this clonotype turned up many times. The V and J genes are TRBV27 and TRBJ2-7; TRBD1 agrees at 7 bases. Germline V gene sequence: CDR1 MNHEY, CDR2 SMNVEV (reference sequence). J lost 4 bases, V lost 8 bases, and 11 bases had no gene match. This CDR3 contains 14 residues. CDR3 coding DNA: TGTGCCAGCGGCTCGGGACAGCGACTTTACGAGCAGTACTTC. Its protein is CASGSGQRLYEQYF.

This clonotype was counted many times. The V and J genes are TRBV5-1 and TRBJ1-1, with TRBD1 matching over 7 bases. V was clipped by 6 bases and J by 4 bases; unmatched bases: 6. From germline, CDR1 is SGHRS and CDR2 YFSETQ. This CDR3 is built from 13 residues. CDR3 DNA: TGCGCCAGCAAAACAGGGGAGGGCACTGAAGCTTTCTTT. It specifies CASKTGEGTEAFF.

The rearrangement joins TRBV20-1 to TRBJ2-7; 13 bases are a match to TRBD2. CDR3 size: 12 residues. Germline V gene sequence: CDR1 DFQATT, CDR2 SNEGSKA (reference sequence). This CDR3 reads CSGLAGVYEQYF. The CDR3 region has the DNA TGCAGCGGACTAGCGGGAGTCTACGAGCAGTACTTC.

In its sample, this clonotype was seen many times. The chain joins TRBV10-3 to TRBJ2-5; TRBD2 matches at 10 bases. The germline gives CDR1 ENHRY, CDR2 SYGVKD. The CDR3 contains 17 residues. The V gene end was trimmed by 3 bases and the J gene end by 5 bases; junction bases not matched to a gene: 12. The CDR3 sequence is CAISDWGSGRGDETQYF. The CDR3 nucleotides are TGTGCCATCAGTGACTGGGGGAGCGGGAGGGGAGATGAGACCCAGTACTTC.

This clonotype was recorded many times. V usage is TRBV12-3 or TRBV12-4 and J usage is TRBJ2-7; D may be TRBD1 or TRBD2 (5 bases each). This CDR3 is built from 15 residues. V was cut by 5 bases and J by 5 bases, with 19 bases left in between. The CDR3 region has the DNA TGTGCCAGCAGTATAGAGGGGTCCTCCTATAACGAGCAGTACTTC. The encoded protein is CASSIEGSSYNEQYF.

This clonotype was counted ten times or more. V is TRBV6-2 or TRBV6-3 and J is TRBJ1-6; 7 positions agree with TRBD1. Germline V gives CDR1 MNHEY, CDR2 SVGEGT. The V segment lost 4 bases and the J segment 9 bases; nucleotides outside the gene matches: 3. CDR3 length: 13 amino acids. The CDR3 sequence is CASSWDSSSPLHF. The CDR3 DNA reads as TGTGCCAGCAGTTGGGACAGTTCTTCACCCCTCCACTTT.

In its sample, this clonotype was seen many times. This chain joins TRBV7-9 and TRBJ1-6, with a possible D match to TRBD1 (5 bases). This CDR3 is 16 amino acids long. Germline V gene data show CDR1 as SEHNR and CDR2 as FQNEAQ (reference sequence). V was cut by 5 bases and J by 7 bases, with 18 bases left in between. In nucleotides, the CDR3 is TGTGCCAGCAGCAACCGCGGCGGGGCGGCGAATTCACCCCTCCACTTT. This codes for CASSNRGGAANSPLHF.

V usage is TRBV5-1 and J usage is TRBJ1-6, with D perhaps TRBD1 (5 bases). V was trimmed by 4 bases and J by 6 bases, leaving 14 bases between them. Per the germline V gene, CDR1 is SGHRS and CDR2 is YFSETQ. The CDR3 sequence is 15 residues long. The CDR3 region is CASSPQDSLNSPLHF. The DNA of the CDR3 is TGCGCCAGCAGCCCCCAAGACAGCCTTAATTCACCCCTCCACTTT.

This clonotype was seen at least ten times. This chain connects TRBV7-8 to TRBJ2-2; D is uncertain. Germline V gene sequence: CDR1 SGHVS, CDR2 FQNEAQ. V was pared by 4 bases and J by 2 bases, with 11 bases between. CDR3 length: 15 amino acids. CDR3 nucleotide sequence: TGTGCCAGCAGCTACCGACTGATAAACACCGGGGAGCTGTTTTTT. This codes for CASSYRLINTGELFF.

This clonotype was picked up many times. The CDR3 region has the DNA TGCAGTAGTAGCCCCCGGGACAGGGTGGATCACGAGCAGTACTTC. This sequence encodes CSSSPRDRVDHEQYF. V is TRBV20-1 and J is TRBJ2-7; 9 bases are shared with TRBD1. Germline-derived CDR1 and CDR2 are DFQATT and SNEGSKA (reference sequence). Trimming cost V 8 bases and J 5 bases; bases outside gene matches: 16. The CDR3 has 15 amino acids.

This clonotype showed up many times. This chain links TRBV7-2 with TRBJ2-7; 11 bases fit TRBD2. This CDR3 comprises 16 residues. V lost 3 bases and J lost 4; bases outside the gene matches: 8. Per germline, CDR1 SGHTA and CDR2 FQGNSA. DNA of the CDR3: TGTGCCAGCAGCTTCAGCCTGACTAGCGGGATATACGAGCAGTACTTC. This gives the protein CASSFSLTSGIYEQYF.